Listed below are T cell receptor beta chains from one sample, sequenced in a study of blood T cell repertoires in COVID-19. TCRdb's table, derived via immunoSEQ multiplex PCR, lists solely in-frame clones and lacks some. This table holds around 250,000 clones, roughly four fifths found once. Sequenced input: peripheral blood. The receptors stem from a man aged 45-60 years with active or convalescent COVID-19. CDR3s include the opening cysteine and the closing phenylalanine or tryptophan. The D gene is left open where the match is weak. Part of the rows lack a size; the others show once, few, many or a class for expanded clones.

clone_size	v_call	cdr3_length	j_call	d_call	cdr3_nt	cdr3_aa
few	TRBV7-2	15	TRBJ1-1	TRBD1	TGTGCCAGCAGCGGGAGGGACAGGGGGAACACTGAAGCTTTCTTT	CASSGRDRGNTEAFF
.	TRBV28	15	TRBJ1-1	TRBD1	TGTGCCAGCAGTCCCCCGCGGACAGGGAGGACTGAAGCTTTCTTT	CASSPPRTGRTEAFF
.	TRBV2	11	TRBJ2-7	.	TGTGCCAGCAGTGATGCGGTCGTGGAGTACTTC	CASSDAVVEYF
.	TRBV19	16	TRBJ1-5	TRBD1	TGTGCCAGTCTCAATCCGGGACAGGGCTGGAATCAGCCCCAGCATTTT	CASLNPGQGWNQPQHF
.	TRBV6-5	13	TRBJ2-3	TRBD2	TGTGCCAGTGCGTGGGGGGGGGCAGATACGCAGTATTTT	CASAWGGADTQYF
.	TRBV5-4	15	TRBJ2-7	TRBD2	TGTGCCAGCAGTTGGGGGGGACGGGACTCCTACGAGCAGTACTTC	CASSWGGRDSYEQYF
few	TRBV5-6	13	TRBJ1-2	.	TGTGCCAGCATGCGAGAGGTGGTTGGTGGCTACACCTTC	CASMREVVGGYTF
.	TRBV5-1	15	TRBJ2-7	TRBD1	TGCGCCAGCAGCCCCGGGGACAGCGATACCTACGAGCAGTACTTC	CASSPGDSDTYEQYF
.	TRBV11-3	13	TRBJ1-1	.	TGTGCCAGCAGCTTAGAAGGGGGAACTGAAGCTTTCTTT	CASSLEGGTEAFF
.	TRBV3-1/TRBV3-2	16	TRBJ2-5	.	TGTGCCAGCAGCCATCTTAGCGACAGGAAAAAAGAGACCCAGTACTTC	CASSHLSDRKKETQYF
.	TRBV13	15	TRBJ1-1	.	TGTGCCAGCAGCTTACGGGGGGGGCGCGGCCCCCCAGCTTTCTTT	CASSLRGGRGPPAFF
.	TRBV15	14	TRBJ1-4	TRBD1	TGTGCCACCCGACGAGAGGGGGCGAATGAAAAACTGTTTTTT	CATRREGANEKLFF
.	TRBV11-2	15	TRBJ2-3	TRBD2	TGTGCCAGCAGCTTTCCTAGCGGGGGTACAGATACGCAGTATTTT	CASSFPSGGTDTQYF
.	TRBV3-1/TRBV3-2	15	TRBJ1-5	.	TGTGCCAGCAGCCAAGATAGGGGGTCCGCCAGGCCCCAGCATTTT	CASSQDRGSARPQHF
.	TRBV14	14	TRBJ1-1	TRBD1	TGTGCCAGCAGCCCAGCAGGGGGTTATACTGAAGCTTTCTTT	CASSPAGGYTEAFF
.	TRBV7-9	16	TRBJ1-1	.	TGTGCCAGCAGCTTATCCCACGGCAGGGTGGACACTGAAGCTTTCTTT	CASSLSHGRVDTEAFF
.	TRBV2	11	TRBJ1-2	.	TGTGCCAGTGGCAGGGGTTTCGGCTACACCTTC	CASGRGFGYTF
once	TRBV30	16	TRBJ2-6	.	TGTGCCTCTAAAGGGAGGCGGCTATCTGGGGCCAACGTCCTGACTTTC	CASKGRRLSGANVLTF
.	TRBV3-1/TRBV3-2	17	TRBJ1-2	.	TGTGCCAGCAGCCATCGTGGGGAGGGGGAGGGTAAGTATGGCTACACCTTC	CASSHRGEGEGKYGYTF
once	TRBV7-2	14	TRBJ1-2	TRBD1	TGTGCCAGCAGCTCAAAGACAGGGGCCTATGGCTACACCTTC	CASSSKTGAYGYTF
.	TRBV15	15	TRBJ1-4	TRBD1	TGTGCCACCAGCAGACCCGGACAGGGTAATGAAAAACTGTTTTTT	CATSRPGQGNEKLFF
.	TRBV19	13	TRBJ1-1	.	TGTGCCAGTAGTATAGTGCCAACTACTGAAGCTTTCTTT	CASSIVPTTEAFF
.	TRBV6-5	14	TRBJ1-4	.	TGTGCCAGCAGGGAGGACCTGGCTAATGAAAAACTGTTTTTT	CASREDLANEKLFF
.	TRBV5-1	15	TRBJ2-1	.	TGCGCCAGCAGCTCCAGGGATCCCCCTTACAATGAGCAGTTCTTC	CASSSRDPPYNEQFF
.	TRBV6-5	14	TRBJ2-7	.	TGTGCCAGCAGTTACGTAAGCAGGGGATACGAGCAGTACTTC	CASSYVSRGYEQYF
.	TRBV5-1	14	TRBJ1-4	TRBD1	TGCGCCAGCAGCCCCGGGACAGATAATGAAAAACTGTTTTTT	CASSPGTDNEKLFF
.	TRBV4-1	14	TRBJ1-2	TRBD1	TGCGCCAGCAGCCAAGCGACAGGGTCCTATGGCTACACCTTC	CASSQATGSYGYTF
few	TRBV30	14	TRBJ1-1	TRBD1	TGTGCCTGGACCCTAGACAGGGGTCGAACTGAAGCTTTCTTT	CAWTLDRGRTEAFF
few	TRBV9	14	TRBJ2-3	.	TGTGCCAGCAGCTTACGGGGGAGCTCAGATACGCAGTATTTT	CASSLRGSSDTQYF
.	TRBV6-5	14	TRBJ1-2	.	TGTGCCAGCAGAAGGACAGCTGCGAACTATGGCTACACCTTC	CASRRTAANYGYTF
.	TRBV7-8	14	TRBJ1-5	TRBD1	TGTGCCAGCAGCTGGGACAGTTACAATCAGCCCCAGCATTTT	CASSWDSYNQPQHF
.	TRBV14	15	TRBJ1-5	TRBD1	TGTGCCAGCAGCCAAATGGGACAGGCTCTCCAGCCCCAGCATTTT	CASSQMGQALQPQHF
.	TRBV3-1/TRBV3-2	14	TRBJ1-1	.	TGTGCCAGCAGCCAAGGAGGGGGAAACACTGAAGCTTTCTTT	CASSQGGGNTEAFF
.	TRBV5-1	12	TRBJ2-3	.	TGCGCCAGCAGCCATTCCACAGATACGCAGTATTTT	CASSHSTDTQYF
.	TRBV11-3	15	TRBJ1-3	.	TGTGCCAGCAGCTCAGACAGTCGCTCTGGAAACACCATATATTTT	CASSSDSRSGNTIYF
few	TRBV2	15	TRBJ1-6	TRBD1	TGTGCCAGCAGGCCACAGGGGACCTATAATTCACCCCTCCACTTT	CASRPQGTYNSPLHF
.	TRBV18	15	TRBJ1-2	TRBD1	TGTGCCAGCTCACGAGGGACAGGATTTAACTATGGCTACACCTTC	CASSRGTGFNYGYTF
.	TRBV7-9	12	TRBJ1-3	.	TGTGCCAGCAGCCGCCGGGTGAGCACCATATATTTT	CASSRRVSTIYF
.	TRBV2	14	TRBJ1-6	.	TGTGCCAGCAGGGCTAGCTCCTATAATTCACCCCTCCACTTT	CASRASSYNSPLHF
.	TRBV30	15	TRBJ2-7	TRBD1	TGTGCCTGGAGTGTAATGGGGACAGGGGGAAACGAGCAGTACTTC	CAWSVMGTGGNEQYF
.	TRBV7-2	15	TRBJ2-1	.	TGTGCCAGCAGCGTAGGGACGGAGGCCTACAATGAGCAGTTCTTC	CASSVGTEAYNEQFF
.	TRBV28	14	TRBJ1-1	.	TGTGCCACCCGTGGATCGGGACAAACCTCTGAAGCTTTCTTT	CATRGSGQTSEAFF
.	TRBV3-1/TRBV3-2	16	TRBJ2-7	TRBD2	TGTGCCAGCAGCCAAGGAGGGACTAGCGGGTACTACGAGCAGTACTTC	CASSQGGTSGYYEQYF
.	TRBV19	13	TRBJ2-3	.	TGTGCCAGTGGTGACACAAGCACAGATACGCAGTATTTT	CASGDTSTDTQYF
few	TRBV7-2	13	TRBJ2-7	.	TGTGCCAGCAGCTTAGCCCAGGGCTACGAGCAGTACTTC	CASSLAQGYEQYF
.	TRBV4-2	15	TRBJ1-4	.	TGTGCCAGCAGCCAAGACCCGTCGGCGGGTGAAAAACTGTTTTTT	CASSQDPSAGEKLFF
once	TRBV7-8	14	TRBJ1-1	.	TGTGCCAGCAGTTTTCGTTCAGGGGACACTGAAGCTTTCTTT	CASSFRSGDTEAFF
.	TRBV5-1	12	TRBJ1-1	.	TGCGCCAGCAGCTTGGCAGGGTTCGAAGCTTTCTTT	CASSLAGFEAFF
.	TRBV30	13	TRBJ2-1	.	TGTGCCTGGAAGGGGACACATTACAATGAGCAGTTCTTC	CAWKGTHYNEQFF
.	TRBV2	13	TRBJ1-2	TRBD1	TGTGCCAGCAGTACCAGACAGGGTTATGGCTACACCTTC	CASSTRQGYGYTF
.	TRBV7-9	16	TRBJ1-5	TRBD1	TGTGCCAGCAGTTCGAGCCGGGACAGTCGCAATCAGCCCCAGCATTTT	CASSSSRDSRNQPQHF
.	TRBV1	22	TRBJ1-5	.	TGCACCAGCAGTCTGGACAGCCGTCCACCACCCCTCCCCCCTTATAGCAATCAGCCCCAGCATTTT	CTSSLDSRPPPLPPYSNQPQHF
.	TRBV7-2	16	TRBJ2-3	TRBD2	TGTGCCAGCAGCTTCCAGCGGGGGGTTGGCACAGATACGCAGTATTTT	CASSFQRGVGTDTQYF
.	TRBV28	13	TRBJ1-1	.	TGTGCCAGCAGTTTCGACGGACGGGGAGAAGCTTTCTTT	CASSFDGRGEAFF